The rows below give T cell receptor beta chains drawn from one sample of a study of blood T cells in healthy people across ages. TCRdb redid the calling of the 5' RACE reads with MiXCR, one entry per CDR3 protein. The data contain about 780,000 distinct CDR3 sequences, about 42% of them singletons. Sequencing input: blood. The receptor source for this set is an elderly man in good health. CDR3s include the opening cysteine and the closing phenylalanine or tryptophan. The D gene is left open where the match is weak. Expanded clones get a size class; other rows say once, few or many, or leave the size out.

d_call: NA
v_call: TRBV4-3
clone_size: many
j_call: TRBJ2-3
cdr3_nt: TGCGCCAGCAGCCAAGATAAGGGGGGAGCAAGCACAGATACGCAGTATTTT
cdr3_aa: CASSQDKGGASTDTQYF

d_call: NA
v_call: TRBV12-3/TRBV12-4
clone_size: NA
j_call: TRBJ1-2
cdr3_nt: TGTGCCAGCAGTTTGTTAGCAGATCCCATTGGCAAAGGGTACACCTTC
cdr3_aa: CASSLLADPIGKGYTF

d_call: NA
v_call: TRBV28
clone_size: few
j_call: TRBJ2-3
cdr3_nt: TGTGCCAGCACCTCGGGTGTTAGCACAGATACGCAGTATTTT
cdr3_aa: CASTSGVSTDTQYF

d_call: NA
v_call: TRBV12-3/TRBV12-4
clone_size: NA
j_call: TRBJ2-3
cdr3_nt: TGTACCAGCAGCCGGAGGGGGCCCAATACAGATACGCAGTATTTT
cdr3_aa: CTSSRRGPNTDTQYF

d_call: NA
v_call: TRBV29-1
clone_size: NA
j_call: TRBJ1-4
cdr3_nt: TGCAGCGTTGCTCGGATCGGGTCAACTAATGAAAAACTGTTTTTT
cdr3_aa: CSVARIGSTNEKLFF

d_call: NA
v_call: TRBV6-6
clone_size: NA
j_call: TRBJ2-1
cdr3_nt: TGTGCCAGCAGTTATTTACAGGACCGCGCGCCCAAGTTCTTC
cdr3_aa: CASSYLQDRAPKFF

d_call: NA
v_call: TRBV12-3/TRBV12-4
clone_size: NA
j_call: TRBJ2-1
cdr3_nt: TGTGCCAGCAGGGCAAGTAATGAGCAGTTCTTC
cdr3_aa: CASRASNEQFF

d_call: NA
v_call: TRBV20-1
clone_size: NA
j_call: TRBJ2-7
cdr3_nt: TGCAGTGCTAGAAAACCCTGGGATTTATACGAGCAGTACTTC
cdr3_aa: CSARKPWDLYEQYF

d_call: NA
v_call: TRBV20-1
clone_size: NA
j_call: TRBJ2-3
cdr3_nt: TGCAGTGCTAGAGCCTGGGATCCCACAGCAGATACGCAGTATTTT
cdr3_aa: CSARAWDPTADTQYF

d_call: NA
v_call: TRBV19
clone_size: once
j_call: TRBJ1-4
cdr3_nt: TGTGCCAGTAGAGGGGGTAATGAAAAACTGTTTTTT
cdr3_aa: CASRGGNEKLFF

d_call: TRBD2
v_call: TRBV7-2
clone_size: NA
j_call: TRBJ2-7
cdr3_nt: TGTGCCAGCAGCTCTAGCGGGAGATGGCACGAGCAGTACTTC
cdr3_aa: CASSSSGRWHEQYF

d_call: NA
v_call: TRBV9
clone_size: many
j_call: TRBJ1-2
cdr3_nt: TGTGCCAGCAGCGTAGGAACAGGGACCTATGGCTACACCTTC
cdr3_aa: CASSVGTGTYGYTF

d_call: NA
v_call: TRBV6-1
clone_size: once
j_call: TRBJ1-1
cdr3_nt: TGTGCCAGCAGTCGGGGACCCCCACCGGGCACTGAAGCTTTCTTT
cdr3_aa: CASSRGPPPGTEAFF

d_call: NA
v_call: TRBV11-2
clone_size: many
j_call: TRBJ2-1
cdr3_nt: TGTGCCAGCAGCTTATGGGGGGATGAGCAGTTCTTC
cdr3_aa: CASSLWGDEQFF

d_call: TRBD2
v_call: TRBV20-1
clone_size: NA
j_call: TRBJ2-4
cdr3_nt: TGCAGTGCTAACCAGGGACTAGCGGGAGGGGGGACCAAAAACATTCAGTACTTC
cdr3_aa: CSANQGLAGGGTKNIQYF

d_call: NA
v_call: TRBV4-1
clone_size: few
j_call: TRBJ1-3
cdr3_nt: TGTGCCAGCAGTAGGGGCAGCTCTGGAAACACCATATATTTT
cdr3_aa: CASSRGSSGNTIYF

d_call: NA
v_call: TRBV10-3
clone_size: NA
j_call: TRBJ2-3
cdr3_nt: TGTGCCATCAGTGAGCTCCAGGAGAGCACAGATACGCAGTATTTT
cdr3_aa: CAISELQESTDTQYF

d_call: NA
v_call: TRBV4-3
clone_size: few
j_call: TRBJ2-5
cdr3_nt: TGCGCCAGCAGCCAAGATTGGTTCCAAGAGACCCAGTACTTC
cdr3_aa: CASSQDWFQETQYF

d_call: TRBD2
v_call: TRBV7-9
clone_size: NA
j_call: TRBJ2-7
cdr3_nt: TGTGCCAGCAGCCCGAATGATTTTAGACTAGCGGGACCTACCTACGAGCAGTACTTC
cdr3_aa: CASSPNDFRLAGPTYEQYF

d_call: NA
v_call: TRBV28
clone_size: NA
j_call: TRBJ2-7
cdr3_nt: TGTGCCAGCAGCAAAACAGGATACAATGAGCAGTACTTC
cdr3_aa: CASSKTGYNEQYF

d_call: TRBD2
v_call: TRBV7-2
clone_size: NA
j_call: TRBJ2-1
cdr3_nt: TGTGCCAGCAGCTTAGATACCTCCCGGGAGGGTGAGCAGTTCTTC
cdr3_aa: CASSLDTSREGEQFF

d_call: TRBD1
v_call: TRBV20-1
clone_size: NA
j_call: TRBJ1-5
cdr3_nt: TGCAGTGCTAGGACGGCGACAGGGCCGAATCAGCCCCAGCATTTT
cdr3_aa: CSARTATGPNQPQHF

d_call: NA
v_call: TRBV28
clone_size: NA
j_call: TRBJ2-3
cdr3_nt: TGTGCCAGCATGCCGGGGAGGACTGCCGCAGATACGCAGTATTTT
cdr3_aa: CASMPGRTAADTQYF

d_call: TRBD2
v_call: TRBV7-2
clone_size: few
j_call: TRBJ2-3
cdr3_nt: TGTGCCAGCAGCGCGAGACTAGCGGGAGTGGATACGCAGTATTTT
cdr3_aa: CASSARLAGVDTQYF

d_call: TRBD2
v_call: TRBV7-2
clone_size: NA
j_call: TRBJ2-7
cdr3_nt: TGTGCCAGCAGCTTAGGGACTAGTACCTACGAGCAGTACTTC
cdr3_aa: CASSLGTSTYEQYF

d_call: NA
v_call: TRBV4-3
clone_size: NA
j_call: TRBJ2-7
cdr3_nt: TGCGCCAGCAGCCAAGATCACAACGGTGAGCAGTACTTC
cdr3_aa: CASSQDHNGEQYF

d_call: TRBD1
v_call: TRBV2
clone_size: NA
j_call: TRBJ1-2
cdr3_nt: TGTGCCAGCCCCGGGACAGGGGATGGCTACACCTTC
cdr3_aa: CASPGTGDGYTF

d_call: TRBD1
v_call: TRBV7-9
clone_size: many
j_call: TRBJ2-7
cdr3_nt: TGTGCCAGCAGCCACGGGACAGCCTACGAGCAGTACTTC
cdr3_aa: CASSHGTAYEQYF

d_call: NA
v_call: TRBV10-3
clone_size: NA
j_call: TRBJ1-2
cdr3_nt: TGTGCCATCAGTGATTCCGAGGGGGGCCACTATGGCTACACCTTC
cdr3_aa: CAISDSEGGHYGYTF

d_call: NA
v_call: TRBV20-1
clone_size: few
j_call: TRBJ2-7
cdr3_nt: TGCAGTGCTAGTGACGCAGGCGAGCAGTACTTC
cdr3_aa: CSASDAGEQYF

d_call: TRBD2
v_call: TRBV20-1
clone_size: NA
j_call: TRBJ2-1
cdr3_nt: TGCAGTGCTAGACCCGCGGGAGGGACGATCCATGGTCGTGAGCAGTTCTTC
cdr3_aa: CSARPAGGTIHGREQFF

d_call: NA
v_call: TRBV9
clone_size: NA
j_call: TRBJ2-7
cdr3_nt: TGTGCCAGCAGCGTAGTAAGCGGCTCCTACGAGCAGTACTTC
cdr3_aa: CASSVVSGSYEQYF

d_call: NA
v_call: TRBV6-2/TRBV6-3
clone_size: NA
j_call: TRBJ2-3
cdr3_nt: TGTGCCAGCAATTTACTCGTAGCGGACCATACAGATACGCAGTATTTT
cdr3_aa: CASNLLVADHTDTQYF

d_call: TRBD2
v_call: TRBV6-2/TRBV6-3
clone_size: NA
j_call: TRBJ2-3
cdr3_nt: TGTGCCAGCGCTTTTCGCGGGAGGGTCACAGATACGCAGTATTTT
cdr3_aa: CASAFRGRVTDTQYF

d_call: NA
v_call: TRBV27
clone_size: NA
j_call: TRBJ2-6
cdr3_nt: TGTGCCAGCAGTTCGTCGACAGGCCAATTCTCTGGGGCCAACGTCCTGACTTTC
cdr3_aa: CASSSSTGQFSGANVLTF

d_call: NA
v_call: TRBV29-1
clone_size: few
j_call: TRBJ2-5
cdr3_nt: TGCAGCGCGGGACGTCACAATGAGCAGTACTTC
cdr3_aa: CSAGRHNEQYF

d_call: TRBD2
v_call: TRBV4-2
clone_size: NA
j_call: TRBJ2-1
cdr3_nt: TGTGCCAGCAGCCAAGATATCAGACTAGCGGGTTCCCGGGGGCAGTTCTTC
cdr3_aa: CASSQDIRLAGSRGQFF

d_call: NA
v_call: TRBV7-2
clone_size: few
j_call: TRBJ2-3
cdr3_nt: TGTGCCAGCAGCTCCCAGCTAGTTAGCACAGATACGCAGTATTTT
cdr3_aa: CASSSQLVSTDTQYF

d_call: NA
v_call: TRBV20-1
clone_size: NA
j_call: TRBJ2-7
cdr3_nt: TGCAGTGCTAGAGTCACAAGCGGCTACAATGAGCAGTACTTC
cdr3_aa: CSARVTSGYNEQYF

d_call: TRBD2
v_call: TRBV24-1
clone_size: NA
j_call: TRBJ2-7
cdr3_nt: TGTGCCACCACTTCGACTAGCGACTACTACGAGCAGTACTTC
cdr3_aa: CATTSTSDYYEQYF